This TCR beta chain came from a study of T cells in Graves' hyperthyroidism and ophthalmopathy. This clonotype was observed at least ten times. Its cognate antigen is unknown. Diagnosing involved the use of clinical symptoms, serum thyroxine and TRAb, thyroid ultrasound and orbital computed tomography. This CDR3 region has 10 residues. Germline V gene data show CDR1 as DFQATT and CDR2 as SNEGSKA (reference sequence). Trimming took 4 bases from V and 7 from J, leaving 8 bases between them. RNA transcripts were the template for amplifying TCR beta CDR3 regions. With the HTBI primer set, the TCR CDR3 went through a first round of RT-PCR. TCRdb redid the calling of the multiplex PCR reads with MiXCR, one entry per CDR3 protein. The data contain 540,000 or so distinct CDR3 sequences, about half of them singletons. Study observations and caveats: Also found in blood were most expanded thyroid clonotypes above 0.001. The model predicted ophthalmopathy a median about 6.6 months before onset.

The chain employs TRBV20-1 and TRBJ2-7; D may be TRBD2 (5 bases). This TCR was recovered from an adult woman with Graves' disease, either hyperthyroidism or ophthalmopathy (not recorded which). Sequencing used peripheral blood or thyroid tissue (not recorded which). The CDR3 DNA sequence: TGCAGTGCTATTACTAGGGAGCAGTACTTC. It is translated as CSAITREQYF.